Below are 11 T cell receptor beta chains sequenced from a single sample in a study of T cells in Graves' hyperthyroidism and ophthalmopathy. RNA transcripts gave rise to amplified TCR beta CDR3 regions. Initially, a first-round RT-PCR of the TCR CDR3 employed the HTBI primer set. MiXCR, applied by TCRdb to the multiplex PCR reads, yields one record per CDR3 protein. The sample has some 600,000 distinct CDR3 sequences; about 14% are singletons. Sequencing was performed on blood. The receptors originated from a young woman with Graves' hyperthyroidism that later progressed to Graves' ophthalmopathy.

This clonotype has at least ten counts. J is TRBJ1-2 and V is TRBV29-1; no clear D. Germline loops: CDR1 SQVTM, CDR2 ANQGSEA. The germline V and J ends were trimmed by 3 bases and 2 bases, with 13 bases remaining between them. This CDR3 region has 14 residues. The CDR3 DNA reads TGCAGCGTTGATTTTGGGCAGGAGAACTATGGCTACACCTTC. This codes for CSVDFGQENYGYTF. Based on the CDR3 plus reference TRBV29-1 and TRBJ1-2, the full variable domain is SAVISQKPSRDICQRGTSLTIQCQVDSQVTMMFWYRQQPGQSLTLIATANQGSEATYESGFVIDKFPISRPNLTFSTLTVSNMSPEDSSIYLCSVDFGQENYGYTFGSGTRLTVV.

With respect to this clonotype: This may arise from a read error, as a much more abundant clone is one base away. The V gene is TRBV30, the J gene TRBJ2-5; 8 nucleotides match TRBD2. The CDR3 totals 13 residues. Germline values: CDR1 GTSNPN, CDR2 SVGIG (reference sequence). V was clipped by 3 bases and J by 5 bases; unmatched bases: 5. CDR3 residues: CAWRIAGFETQYF. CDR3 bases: TGTGCCTGGAGGATAGCGGGATTTGAGACCCAGTACTTC.

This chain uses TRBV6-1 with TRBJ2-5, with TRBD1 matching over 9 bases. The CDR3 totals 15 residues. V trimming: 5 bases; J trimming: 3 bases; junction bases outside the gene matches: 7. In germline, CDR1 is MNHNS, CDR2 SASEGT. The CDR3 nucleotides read TGTGCCAGCAGTTACTCATGGACAGGGGAAGAGACCCAGTACTTC. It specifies CASSYSWTGEETQYF.

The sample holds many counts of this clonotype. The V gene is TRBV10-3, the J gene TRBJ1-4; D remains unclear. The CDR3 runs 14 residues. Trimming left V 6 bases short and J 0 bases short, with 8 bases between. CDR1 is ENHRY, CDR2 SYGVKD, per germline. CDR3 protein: CAIRPDSTNEKLFF. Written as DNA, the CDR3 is TGTGCCATCAGACCAGACTCAACTAATGAAAAACTGTTTTTT.

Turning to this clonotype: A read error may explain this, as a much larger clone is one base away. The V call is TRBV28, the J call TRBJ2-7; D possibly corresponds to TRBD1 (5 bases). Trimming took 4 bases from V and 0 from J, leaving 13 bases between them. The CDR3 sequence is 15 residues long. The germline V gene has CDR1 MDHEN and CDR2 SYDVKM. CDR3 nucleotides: TGTGCCAGCAGTTCTCTGGCAGGGCGCTCCTACGAGCAGTACTTC. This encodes CASSSLAGRSYEQYF. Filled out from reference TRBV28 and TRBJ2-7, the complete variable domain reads DVKVTQSSRYLVKRTGEKVFLECVQDMDHENMFWYRQDPGLGLRLIYFSYDVKMKEKGDIPEGYSVSREKKERFSLILESASTNQTSMYLCASSSLAGRSYEQYFGPGTRLTVT.

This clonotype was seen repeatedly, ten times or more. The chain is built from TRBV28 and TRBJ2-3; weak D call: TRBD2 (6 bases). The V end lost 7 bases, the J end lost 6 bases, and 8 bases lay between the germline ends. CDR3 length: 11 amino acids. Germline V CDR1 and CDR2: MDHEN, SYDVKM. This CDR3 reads CASNREDTQYF. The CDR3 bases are TGTGCCAGCAACCGGGAGGATACGCAGTATTTT.

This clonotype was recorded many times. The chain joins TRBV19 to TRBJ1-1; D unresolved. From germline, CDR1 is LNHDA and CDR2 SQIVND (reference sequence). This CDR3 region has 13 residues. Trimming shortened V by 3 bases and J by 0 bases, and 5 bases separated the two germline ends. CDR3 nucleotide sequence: TGTGCCAGTAGTATTCGGGTGAACACTGAAGCTTTCTTT. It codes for CASSIRVNTEAFF.

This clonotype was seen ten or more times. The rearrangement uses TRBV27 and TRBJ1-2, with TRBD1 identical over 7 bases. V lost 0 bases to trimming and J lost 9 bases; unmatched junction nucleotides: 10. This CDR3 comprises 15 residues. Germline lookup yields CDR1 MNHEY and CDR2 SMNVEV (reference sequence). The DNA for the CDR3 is TGTGCCAGCAGTTTATCTCCGACAGGGATCGAAAGCTACACCTTC. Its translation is CASSLSPTGIESYTF.

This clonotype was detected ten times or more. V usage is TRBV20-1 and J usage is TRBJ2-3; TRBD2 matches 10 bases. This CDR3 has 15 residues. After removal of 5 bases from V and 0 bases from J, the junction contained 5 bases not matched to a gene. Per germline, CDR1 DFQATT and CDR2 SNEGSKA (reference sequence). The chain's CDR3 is CSALGLAESTDTQYF. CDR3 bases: TGCAGTGCTCTAGGACTAGCGGAGAGCACAGATACGCAGTATTTT.

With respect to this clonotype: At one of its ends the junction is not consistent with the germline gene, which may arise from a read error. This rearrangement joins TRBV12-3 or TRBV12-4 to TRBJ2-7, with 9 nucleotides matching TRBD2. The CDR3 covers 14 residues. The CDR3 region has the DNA TGTGCCAGCAGTGTAGCGGGAGAATCTGGCGAGCAGTACTTC. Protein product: CASSVAGESGEQYF.

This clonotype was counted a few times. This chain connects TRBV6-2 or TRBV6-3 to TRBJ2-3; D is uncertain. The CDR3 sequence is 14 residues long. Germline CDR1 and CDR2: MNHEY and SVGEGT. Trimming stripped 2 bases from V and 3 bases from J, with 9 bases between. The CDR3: CASSYGVVTDTQYF. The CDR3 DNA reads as TGTGCCAGCAGTTACGGGGTAGTAACAGATACGCAGTATTTT.